This TCR beta chain was sequenced for a study of human T cells and chemical hapten exposure. In the study overall: Patches with 0.01% DPC went on the upper back, and the tests were read at 6 days. Study results and caveats: Expanded TCR counts at PT1 were positively correlated with the patch test score.

Time point specified: patch test 3, about 24 weeks after DPC sensitization. Indicated treatment: therapeutic diphenylcyclopropenone sensitization with weekly scalp DPC. Germline V gene sequence: CDR1 MDHEN, CDR2 SYDVKM. Trimming removed 5 bases from V and 9 bases from J; junction bases left unmatched: 12. This CDR3 has 15 amino acids. This clonotype has a handful of counts. Its antigen is unidentified. Authors' processing steps: The number of TCRs in each sample had a median of approximately 96,000 and spanned roughly 20,000 to 750,000. TCRdb analysed the RACE reads with MiXCR anew, one entry per CDR3 protein. TCRdb's processing, not the authors', yielded these V and J calls. The table has 190,000 or so distinct CDR3 sequences, under 25% seen once.

The chain has TRBV28 and TRBJ2-1; 8 nucleotides match TRBD2. The TCR sequence derives from a woman between 40 and 55 years old with alopecia areata. Some clones in this sample may be carry-over from other donors' samples. The starting material was whole blood, obtained in connection with sensitization to the hapten diphenylcyclopropenone (DPC). CDR3 sequence (DNA): TGTGCCAGCAGTGGAACGACCGGGACTAGGACTGAGCAGTTCTTC. Protein product: CASSGTTGTRTEQFF. Full variable domain (missing parts from reference TRBV28 and TRBJ2-1): DVKVTQSSRYLVKRTGEKVFLECVQDMDHENMFWYRQDPGLGLRLIYFSYDVKMKEKGDIPEGYSVSREKKERFSLILESASTNQTSMYLCASSGTTGTRTEQFFGPGTRLTVL.